This entry describes one T cell receptor (beta chain). The sample belongs to a study of blood T cell repertoires in COVID-19. Whole-study context: There were acute and convalescent COVID-19 samples, and they came from the United States, Italy and Spain. From T cells, B-cell-depleted T cells, or PBMCs came the material, which was cDNA or gDNA.

Profiled with immunoSEQ multiplex PCR; TCRdb holds only in-frame clones, not every one. This table has more than 85,000 clones, approximately 68% appearing once. The sequence was collected from a woman aged 55-75 years with acute or convalescent COVID-19. The sequenced material came from peripheral blood.

The CDR3 loop is CASSPVTGTEAFF. For the CDR3, the DNA is TGTGCCAGCAGCCCAGTGACAGGCACTGAAGCTTTCTTT. The chain employs TRBV7-3 and TRBJ1-1, with a possible D match to TRBD1 (6 bases). Germline V gene sequence: CDR1 SGHTA, CDR2 FQGTGA. The CDR3 consists of 13 residues. Trimming removed 5 bases from V and 4 bases from J, with 11 bases in between.